One and the same sample provided the 8 T cell receptor beta chains below, sequenced in a study of CXCR3-negative and CXCR3-positive naive CD8 T cells. Via 5' RACE with UMI labels, TRB cDNA libraries were prepared. Following a re-call of the 5' RACE reads, TCRdb has one entry per CDR3 protein and lacks DNA. The sample's table shows over 100,000 distinct CDR3 sequences. Study conclusions and caveats: CXCR3-positive naive cells carried more hydrophobic TRB CDR3s than CXCR3-negative naive cells did.

For these TCRs, the target antigens are not known. Material: naive CXCR3+ CD8+ T cells from blood. Subset given: CD45RO-CCR7+CD27+CD95- naive CD8+ T cells expressing CXCR3 (TNR3+). The origin of the receptors is a human donor in good health. Some clones in this sample may be carry-over from other donors' samples.

The chain has TRBV9 and TRBJ2-1; TCRdb outputs TRBD1, but without DNA this stays unchecked. The CDR3 contains 13 residues. CDR1 is SGDLS and CDR2 is YYNGEE in the germline V gene. The CDR3 is CASSVGTGNEQFF.

The V gene is TRBV7-9, the J gene TRBJ1-1; TCRdb outputs TRBD1, but without DNA this stays unchecked. Germline-derived CDR1 and CDR2 are SEHNR and FQNEAQ (reference sequence). The CDR3 sequence is 17 residues long. The CDR3 is CASSPPGASFLITEAFF.

The genes are TRBV14 and TRBJ2-1; TCRdb's D call, TRBD2, is unchecked because there is no DNA. The length of the CDR3 is 20 residues. Per germline, CDR1 SGHDN and CDR2 FVKESK. The CDR3 spells CASSQDAWGLAGGLQDEQFF.

V usage is TRBV2 and J usage is TRBJ2-7; TCRdb's assignment of TRBD2 cannot be checked, as there is no DNA. Germline-derived CDR1 and CDR2 are SNHLY and FYNNEI. The CDR3 extends over 17 amino acids. The CDR3 protein is CASSEFGGTSGRYEQYF.

V is TRBV28 and J is TRBJ2-7; TCRdb names TRBD1, which stays unverified in the absence of DNA. The CDR3 totals 17 residues. The germline V gene has CDR1 MDHEN and CDR2 SYDVKM. CDR3: CASNFQGYGTGHEEQYF.

The chain uses TRBV4-1 and TRBJ2-1; there is no DNA to check the TCRdb D call of TRBD2. CDR1 is MGHRA, CDR2 YSYEKL, per germline. This CDR3 is 15 amino acids long. The CDR3 sequence: CASSPQSGRFDEQFF.

The chain recombines TRBV27 with TRBJ2-7; TCRdb's D gene call, TRBD1, goes unchecked for lack of DNA. The CDR3 totals 14 residues. Germline-derived CDR1 and CDR2 are MNHEY and SMNVEV (reference sequence). The CDR3 sequence: CASSIRGTAYEQYF.

V and J are TRBV20-1 and TRBJ2-1. Germline V gene data show CDR1 as DFQATT and CDR2 as SNEGSKA (reference sequence). The CDR3 has 13 residues. CDR3 amino acids: CSASGGLLNEQFF.